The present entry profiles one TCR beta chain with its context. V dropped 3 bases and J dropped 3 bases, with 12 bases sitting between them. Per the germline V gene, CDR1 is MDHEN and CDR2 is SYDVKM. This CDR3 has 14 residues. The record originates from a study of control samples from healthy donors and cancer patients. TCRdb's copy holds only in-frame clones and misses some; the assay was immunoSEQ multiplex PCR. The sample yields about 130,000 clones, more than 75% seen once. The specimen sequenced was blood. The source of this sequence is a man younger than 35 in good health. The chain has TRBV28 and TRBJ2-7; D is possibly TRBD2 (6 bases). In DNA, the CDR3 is TGTGCCAGCAGTTTGGCGGGGCCCAGCTACGAGCAGTACTTC. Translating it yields CASSLAGPSYEQYF.